The subject of this entry is one T cell receptor (beta chain). This CDR3 has 16 amino acids. V lost 3 bases to trimming and J lost 4 bases; unmatched junction nucleotides: 10. Germline CDR1 SEHNR, CDR2 FQNEAQ (reference sequence). Sequencing was performed with immunoSEQ multiplex PCR; in TCRdb, only in-frame clones are kept and a portion is missing. The sample comprises 150,000 to 160,000 clones, roughly nine tenths of which are singletons, and about 0.55% rests with the top ten. This specimen comes from a study of blood T cell repertoires in COVID-19. The receptor's source is a man in his fifties with acute or convalescent COVID-19. Sequenced input: peripheral blood. The V gene is TRBV7-9, the J gene TRBJ2-3; TRBD2 agrees at 7 bases. The CDR3 protein is CASSLVRGGSSDTQYF. The CDR3 DNA reads TGTGCCAGCAGCTTGGTGAGGGGCGGGAGCTCAGATACGCAGTATTTT.